A selection of T cell receptor beta chains follows, all from one sample in a study of blood T cell repertoires in COVID-19. The protocol was immunoSEQ multiplex PCR, while the TCRdb copy is restricted to in-frame clones and leaves out a portion. The sample includes more than 150,000 clones, over 75% of them seen just once. Sequencing was done on a sample of PBMCs or T cells enriched from blood (not recorded which). These receptors were taken from a man aged 50 or older who had recovered from COVID-19. The CDR3 runs from the conserved cysteine through the conserved F or W. D genes are given only for firm matches. Not all rows give a size; the values are once, few, many and, for expanded clones, a class.

size,J,V,D,DNA,CDR3
-,TRBJ2-7,TRBV28,TRBD1,TGTGCCAGCAGTTGGACAGGGGGCCCAGGGACGCAGTACTTC,CASSWTGGPGTQYF
-,TRBJ1-6,TRBV25-1,-,TGTGCCAGCAGTGGAGCGGGAACGATGAGCTCCTATAATTCACCCCTCCACTTT,CASSGAGTMSSYNSPLHF
-,TRBJ2-1,TRBV6-1,TRBD2,TGTGCCAGCAGTGAAGGGGGACTAGCGGGAAACAATGAGCAGTTCTTC,CASSEGGLAGNNEQFF
few,TRBJ2-6,TRBV5-1,-,TGCGCCAGCAGTATGACCGGGAGCTCTGGGGCCAACGTCCTGACTTTC,CASSMTGSSGANVLTF
-,TRBJ1-1,TRBV11-2,-,TGTGCCAGCAGCTTAGCGTCCGGCACTGAAGCTTTCTTT,CASSLASGTEAFF
-,TRBJ1-2,TRBV21-1,-,TGTGCCAGCACCCCCGACAGGGGATATGGCTACACCTTC,CASTPDRGYGYTF
once,TRBJ2-7,TRBV6-5,-,TGTGCCAGCGGGACTTGGCCCTACGAGCAGTACTTC,CASGTWPYEQYF
-,TRBJ1-5,TRBV6-4,TRBD1,TGTGCCAGCAGAGACAGGGGGTATCAGCCCCAGCATTTT,CASRDRGYQPQHF
once,TRBJ2-3,TRBV16,-,TGTGCCAGCAGCCAATCGGCGGATTTGGGAGATACGCAGTATTTT,CASSQSADLGDTQYF
once,TRBJ1-6,TRBV18,-,TGTGCCAGCTCACCAAATCCCGTCGTTTTAGATTCACCCCTCCACTTT,CASSPNPVVLDSPLHF
-,TRBJ1-3,TRBV2,-,TGTGCCAGCGTACGGGGGGCCTCTGGAAACACCATATATTTT,CASVRGASGNTIYF
few,TRBJ2-1,TRBV7-3,-,TGTGCCAGCAGCTTGGCGGACACTCGATCCGGTAGCTCCTACAATGAGCAGTTCTTC,CASSLADTRSGSSYNEQFF
-,TRBJ2-2,TRBV4-2,TRBD2,TGTGCCAGCAGCCAAGATTACGGGGGGGCGAACACCGGGGAGCTGTTTTTT,CASSQDYGGANTGELFF
-,TRBJ2-1,TRBV28,TRBD2,TGTGCCAGCAGTTTAGGATCCCAGCGGGGCCCGCCTCACAATGAGCAGTTCTTC,CASSLGSQRGPPHNEQFF
-,TRBJ1-6,TRBV5-4,TRBD1,TGTGCCAGCAGCTTCAACGACAGGGGCAATTCACCCCTCCACTTT,CASSFNDRGNSPLHF
-,TRBJ2-1,TRBV14,-,TGTGCCAGCAGCCAGGGGACTGGTCCCTACAATGAGCAGTTCTTC,CASSQGTGPYNEQFF
-,TRBJ1-1,TRBV29-1,-,TGCAGCGTTGATTCGGCAGGTGAAGCTTTCTTT,CSVDSAGEAFF
few,TRBJ2-5,TRBV11-2,-,TGTGCCAGCAGTCCCCCCCGAGGGGGGACCCAGTACTTC,CASSPPRGGTQYF
-,TRBJ1-5,TRBV5-1,-,TGCGCCAGCAGCTCCGCCGGGACACCAGATCAGCCCCAGCATTTT,CASSSAGTPDQPQHF
once,TRBJ2-7,TRBV5-1,-,TGCGCCAGCAGCAGGGAATTCGAGGTAGGGGTCGAGCAGTACTTC,CASSREFEVGVEQYF
once,TRBJ1-2,TRBV2,TRBD1,TGTGCCAGCAGTGAGACAAATTCCGGGACAGGGAGAGTCGGCTACACCTTC,CASSETNSGTGRVGYTF
few,TRBJ2-6,TRBV19,-,TGTGCCAGTAGTATCAGGGGCTCTGGGGCCAACGTCCTGACTTTC,CASSIRGSGANVLTF
-,TRBJ1-6,TRBV30,-,TGTGCCTGGAGTAATGTGCAGGGATGGTCACCCCTCCACTTT,CAWSNVQGWSPLHF
-,TRBJ1-1,TRBV3-1/TRBV3-2,-,TGTGCCAGCAGCACTACACCGCCCTCCGTGAACACTGAAGCTTTCTTT,CASSTTPPSVNTEAFF
-,TRBJ1-3,TRBV2,-,TGTGCCAGCAGTGAATCGAGCATCGGAAACACCATATATTTT,CASSESSIGNTIYF
-,TRBJ1-2,TRBV4-2,TRBD1,TGTGCCAGCAGCCCCCAGGGCTTGGTTCCCCGGGACAGGGATTTACGCTACACCTTC,CASSPQGLVPRDRDLRYTF
once,TRBJ1-1,TRBV12-3/TRBV12-4,-,TGTGCCAGCATGCGCTTCGAAGCTTTCTTT,CASMRFEAFF
-,TRBJ1-1,TRBV28,TRBD1,TGTGCCAGCAGTCCATGGGGACAGCAACACACTGAAGCTTTCTTT,CASSPWGQQHTEAFF
-,TRBJ2-1,TRBV5-6,-,TGTGCCAGCAGCTTGGGGCGAACCAGGAATGAGCAGTTCTTC,CASSLGRTRNEQFF
-,TRBJ2-1,TRBV18,TRBD1,TGTGCCAGCTCCCCTGACAGGGGCGGCAATGAGCAGTTCTTC,CASSPDRGGNEQFF
-,TRBJ1-1,TRBV19,-,TGTGCCAGTAGTTGGCCCCAGTCTTTCTCTGAAGCTTTCTTT,CASSWPQSFSEAFF
-,TRBJ2-6,TRBV11-3,-,TGTGCCAGCAGCGGAGACGGGGAAGTCTCTGGGGCCAACGTCCTGACTTTC,CASSGDGEVSGANVLTF
-,TRBJ2-5,TRBV5-8,-,TGTGCCAGCAGCTTGGTTCCCCCGGAGACCCAGTACTTC,CASSLVPPETQYF
-,TRBJ2-6,TRBV19,TRBD1,TGTGCCAGTAAGGCCAGGGGGCGGTCTGGGGCCAACGTCCTGACTTTC,CASKARGRSGANVLTF
-,TRBJ1-3,TRBV6-1,-,TGTGCCAGCAGTGAAAACAGCCGCTCTGGAAACACCATATATTTT,CASSENSRSGNTIYF
-,TRBJ2-4,TRBV19,-,TGTGCCAGTAGTAAGGCACAGGACAAAAACATTCAGTACTTC,CASSKAQDKNIQYF
-,TRBJ2-5,TRBV7-3,TRBD1,TGTGCCAGCAGCAATGCCGGGACAGCCAAAGAGACCCAGTACTTC,CASSNAGTAKETQYF
-,TRBJ1-2,TRBV29-1,TRBD1,TGCAGCGTTGAAGATCCCGTGCGGCAGGGGGATGGCTACACCTTC,CSVEDPVRQGDGYTF
-,TRBJ2-1,TRBV19,-,TGTGCCAGTAGTATAACGGGTAGCTACAATGAGCAGTTCTTC,CASSITGSYNEQFF
-,TRBJ2-1,TRBV13,TRBD2,TGTGCCAGCAGCTCCACTTTTGCGGGAGTCGGAAGGAATGAGCAGTTCTTC,CASSSTFAGVGRNEQFF
-,TRBJ2-5,TRBV11-2,-,TGTGCCAGCAGCTTAGCGGCGGGCCAGACCCAGTACTTC,CASSLAAGQTQYF
-,TRBJ1-2,TRBV9,-,TGTGCCAGCAGCGTAGCCCCAGGGGACTATGGCTACACCTTC,CASSVAPGDYGYTF
-,TRBJ2-1,TRBV28,-,TGTGCCAGCAGCATACTAGCACCCGAGCAGTTCTTC,CASSILAPEQFF
-,TRBJ2-1,TRBV29-1,-,TGCACCACCAAGTCGGGCTACAATGAGCAGTTCTTC,CTTKSGYNEQFF
once,TRBJ2-7,TRBV25-1,TRBD1,TGTGCCAGCAGTGACGGGACAGGGAAGTACGAGCAGTACTTC,CASSDGTGKYEQYF
few,TRBJ2-1,TRBV5-4,-,TGTGCCAGCAGCCTTTACGGAGACAATGAGCAGTTCTTC,CASSLYGDNEQFF
-,TRBJ2-7,TRBV19,-,TGTGCCAGTAGTATTCAAGACGGGGCCTACGAGCAGTACTTC,CASSIQDGAYEQYF
once,TRBJ2-1,TRBV6-2/TRBV6-3,-,TGTGCCAGCAGCTCCAGGGCGGTCCAAAGTGAGCAGTTCTTC,CASSSRAVQSEQFF
few,TRBJ2-7,TRBV7-9,-,TGTGCCAGCAGCTTACAACAGGGAAACGAGCAGTACTTC,CASSLQQGNEQYF